A selection of T cell receptor beta chains follows, all from one sample in a study of blood T cell repertoires in COVID-19. Measured with immunoSEQ multiplex PCR; TCRdb has only the in-frame clones, and not every one. The profile covers 400,000 or so clones, with approximately 90% appearing a single time and roughly 0.84% taken by the ten largest. Sequencing was carried out using peripheral blood. All receptors come from a man younger than 30 with COVID-19, enrolled during active disease. Both conserved end residues are part of each CDR3. The order of the fields is clone size, V gene, CDR3 length, J gene, D gene, CDR3 DNA, CDR3 protein. D genes are given only for firm matches. Some rows mark clone size as missing; the rest say once, few, many or name a class of expanded clone.

size: .; V: TRBV14; length: 16; J: TRBJ1-3; D: .; DNA: TGTGCCAGCAGGCGCGCTGGCAGGCCCTCTGGAAACACCATATATTTT; CDR3: CASRRAGRPSGNTIYF
size: .; V: TRBV10-3; length: 18; J: TRBJ1-1; D: .; DNA: TGTGCCATCAGTGAGTCGAACCCCACCGCCGGGGAGAACACTGAAGCTTTCTTT; CDR3: CAISESNPTAGENTEAFF
size: .; V: TRBV19; length: 17; J: TRBJ2-7; D: .; DNA: TGTGCCAGTAGTATGAGAGGCAGGGGACGTCGCGGTTACGAGCAGTACTTC; CDR3: CASSMRGRGRRGYEQYF
size: .; V: TRBV30; length: 12; J: TRBJ2-7; D: .; DNA: TGTGCCTGGCTGAGACAGGGAGGCGAGCAGTACTTC; CDR3: CAWLRQGGEQYF
size: .; V: TRBV5-4; length: 15; J: TRBJ2-3; D: TRBD2; DNA: TGTGCCAGCAGCTTGGCTAGCGGGGTCACAGATACGCAGTATTTT; CDR3: CASSLASGVTDTQYF
size: .; V: TRBV19; length: 14; J: TRBJ2-3; D: TRBD1; DNA: TGTGCCAGTAGTAAGGACAGGAGATCAGATACGCAGTATTTT; CDR3: CASSKDRRSDTQYF
size: .; V: TRBV7-2; length: 16; J: TRBJ1-4; D: .; DNA: TGTGCCAGCAGCTTAGCCCCAGCCAGGACTAATGAAAAACTGTTTTTT; CDR3: CASSLAPARTNEKLFF
size: .; V: TRBV27; length: 16; J: TRBJ1-1; D: .; DNA: TGTGCCAGCAGCGAATTTGATGTCCGGCGGGATAGGGAGGCTTTCTTT; CDR3: CASSEFDVRRDREAFF
size: .; V: TRBV12-3/TRBV12-4; length: 12; J: TRBJ2-5; D: .; DNA: TGTGCGACGGGGGATTCCCAAGAGACCCAGTACTTC; CDR3: CATGDSQETQYF
size: .; V: TRBV30; length: 12; J: TRBJ1-2; D: .; DNA: TGTGCCTGGAGTGTTCTTTCTATTGGCTACACCTTC; CDR3: CAWSVLSIGYTF
size: .; V: TRBV20-1; length: 11; J: TRBJ2-7; D: .; DNA: TGCAGTGCTATATACAGCTACGAGCAGTACTTC; CDR3: CSAIYSYEQYF
size: .; V: TRBV7-9; length: 16; J: TRBJ1-6; D: .; DNA: TGTGCCAGCAGCTTAGAGGGAGGGGGGTATAATTCACCCCTCCACTTT; CDR3: CASSLEGGGYNSPLHF
size: few; V: TRBV7-9; length: 16; J: TRBJ2-1; D: TRBD2; DNA: TGTGCCAGCAGCTTACGCTTGCGGGAGATAAACAATGAGCAGTTCTTC; CDR3: CASSLRLREINNEQFF
size: .; V: TRBV30; length: 17; J: TRBJ2-1; D: TRBD2; DNA: TGTGCCTGGAAAGGGCTAGCGGAAGGGCTTTCGAACTATGAGCAGTTCTTC; CDR3: CAWKGLAEGLSNYEQFF
size: .; V: TRBV24-1; length: 12; J: TRBJ1-5; D: .; DNA: TGTGCCACCAGTGAGTACAATCAGCCCCAGCATTTT; CDR3: CATSEYNQPQHF
size: .; V: TRBV5-5; length: 16; J: TRBJ2-1; D: .; DNA: TGTGCCAGCAGCTTGTTTTGGCAGGGCTCCTACAATGAGCAGTTCTTC; CDR3: CASSLFWQGSYNEQFF
size: .; V: TRBV18; length: 12; J: TRBJ2-3; D: .; DNA: TGTGCCAGCTCATGGACTGGGGATACGCAGTATTTT; CDR3: CASSWTGDTQYF
size: .; V: TRBV19; length: 16; J: TRBJ2-5; D: .; DNA: TGTGCCAGTAGATCGACTACGGGGCTTGCGGGGGAGACCCAGTACTTC; CDR3: CASRSTTGLAGETQYF
size: .; V: TRBV27; length: 17; J: TRBJ1-2; D: TRBD1; DNA: TGTGCCAGCAGTTTACGCCCAGGGACAGGGGTGAACTATGGCTACACCTTC; CDR3: CASSLRPGTGVNYGYTF
size: .; V: TRBV15; length: 17; J: TRBJ2-3; D: .; DNA: TGTGCCACCAGCAGAGATCCCACCGGGATCCGCACAGATACGCAGTATTTT; CDR3: CATSRDPTGIRTDTQYF
size: once; V: TRBV5-4; length: 15; J: TRBJ2-7; D: .; DNA: TGTGCCAGCAGCTTGGCCGGGGTAGATTCCTACGAGCAGTACTTC; CDR3: CASSLAGVDSYEQYF
size: .; V: TRBV19; length: 14; J: TRBJ1-2; D: .; DNA: TGTGCCAGTACCACAAGTGGTCTGGCACTAGGCTACACCTTC; CDR3: CASTTSGLALGYTF
size: .; V: TRBV7-8; length: 15; J: TRBJ1-1; D: .; DNA: TGTGCCAGCAGCTTAGATACAGGACCGAACACTGAAGCTTTCTTT; CDR3: CASSLDTGPNTEAFF
size: once; V: TRBV6-5; length: 15; J: TRBJ1-2; D: TRBD1; DNA: TGTGCCAGCAGTACTGGGACAGGGGAGAGCTATGGCTACACCTTC; CDR3: CASSTGTGESYGYTF
size: .; V: TRBV5-4; length: 15; J: TRBJ1-1; D: .; DNA: TGTGCCAGCAGCCGGCCAGACAGATTGAACACTGAAGCTTTCTTT; CDR3: CASSRPDRLNTEAFF
size: .; V: TRBV6-1; length: 15; J: TRBJ1-2; D: .; DNA: TGTGCCAGCAGTGGAGCGGACAGCGTAGACTATGGCTACACCTTC; CDR3: CASSGADSVDYGYTF
size: .; V: TRBV9; length: 12; J: TRBJ2-1; D: .; DNA: TGTGCCAGCAGGCCACCGGGGGAAAGAGCGTTCTTC; CDR3: CASRPPGERAFF
size: .; V: TRBV11-3; length: 14; J: TRBJ1-4; D: .; DNA: TGTGCCAGCAGCCACCGGGAGCATCGAGGAAAACTGTTTTTT; CDR3: CASSHREHRGKLFF
size: once; V: TRBV13; length: 16; J: TRBJ2-1; D: .; DNA: TGTGCCAGCAGCTTGCGGGGGCGGAGCTCCTACAATGAGCAGTTCTTC; CDR3: CASSLRGRSSYNEQFF
size: .; V: TRBV5-1; length: 13; J: TRBJ2-3; D: .; DNA: TGCGCCAGCAGCTTACGGGGCACAGATACGCAGTATTTT; CDR3: CASSLRGTDTQYF
size: .; V: TRBV7-9; length: 14; J: TRBJ2-7; D: .; DNA: TGTGCCAGCAGCTTAATCAGGTCGACCTACGAGCAGTACTTC; CDR3: CASSLIRSTYEQYF
size: .; V: TRBV6-4; length: 14; J: TRBJ1-6; D: TRBD1; DNA: TGTGCCAGCAGCCAGGACAGGGGTACTTCACCCCTCCACTTT; CDR3: CASSQDRGTSPLHF
size: .; V: TRBV24-1; length: 16; J: TRBJ2-2; D: TRBD1; DNA: TGTGCCACCAGTGATTTCACAGGGGGCAACACCGGGGAGCTGTTTTTT; CDR3: CATSDFTGGNTGELFF
size: .; V: TRBV3-1/TRBV3-2; length: 14; J: TRBJ2-7; D: .; DNA: TGTGCCAGCAGCCCACGAGTGGGGCTGGACGAGCAGTACTTC; CDR3: CASSPRVGLDEQYF
size: .; V: TRBV10-3; length: 17; J: TRBJ1-1; D: .; DNA: TGTGCCATCAGTGATCGCAGGGACATCCGGCGGGACACTGAAGCTTTCTTT; CDR3: CAISDRRDIRRDTEAFF
size: .; V: TRBV7-6; length: 13; J: TRBJ2-5; D: TRBD1; DNA: TGTGCCAGCAGCTCGACAGGGCTGGAGACCCAGTACTTC; CDR3: CASSSTGLETQYF
size: .; V: TRBV2; length: 13; J: TRBJ1-2; D: .; DNA: TGTGCCAGCATACGGCGGGGGGCATATGGCTACACCTTC; CDR3: CASIRRGAYGYTF
size: .; V: TRBV27; length: 17; J: TRBJ2-1; D: TRBD2; DNA: TGTGCCAGCAGTTTCTTGACCGGGACTAGCTCGGGGAATGAGCAGTTCTTC; CDR3: CASSFLTGTSSGNEQFF
size: .; V: TRBV7-3; length: 12; J: TRBJ2-2; D: .; DNA: TGTGCCAGCAGCCCTTATACCGGGGAGCTGTTTTTT; CDR3: CASSPYTGELFF
size: .; V: TRBV5-4; length: 14; J: TRBJ2-1; D: TRBD2; DNA: TGTGCCAGCAGCTTGGGGCTAGCGGGAGCTGAGCAGTTCTTC; CDR3: CASSLGLAGAEQFF
size: .; V: TRBV6-5; length: 13; J: TRBJ2-5; D: .; DNA: TGTGCCAGCAGTAACAGGGATCGGGAGACCCAGTACTTC; CDR3: CASSNRDRETQYF
size: .; V: TRBV6-2/TRBV6-3; length: 18; J: TRBJ2-2; D: .; DNA: TGTGCCAGCAGTTTCGTTCCGTGGGGTGTCGGGGGAGTCGGGGAGCTGTTTTTT; CDR3: CASSFVPWGVGGVGELFF
size: .; V: TRBV13; length: 14; J: TRBJ2-2; D: .; DNA: TGTGCCAGCAGCTTCAGTCTAGGATCCGGGGAGCTGTTTTTT; CDR3: CASSFSLGSGELFF
size: .; V: TRBV5-1; length: 15; J: TRBJ1-1; D: .; DNA: TGCGCCAGCAGTTTTAGTACACAGGGACCCACTGAAGCTTTCTTT; CDR3: CASSFSTQGPTEAFF
size: .; V: TRBV30; length: 12; J: TRBJ2-2; D: .; DNA: TGTGCCTGGACAGGGTCGACCGGGGAGCTGTTTTTT; CDR3: CAWTGSTGELFF
size: .; V: TRBV6-1; length: 15; J: TRBJ2-1; D: TRBD1; DNA: TGTGCCAGCAGTGAATATTACGACAGGGCGTCTGAGCAGTTCTTC; CDR3: CASSEYYDRASEQFF
size: .; V: TRBV2; length: 15; J: TRBJ1-5; D: .; DNA: TGTGCCAGCAGTGAATCAGGACATAGCAATCAGCCCCAGCATTTT; CDR3: CASSESGHSNQPQHF
size: .; V: TRBV7-9; length: 16; J: TRBJ2-7; D: TRBD1; DNA: TGTGCCAGCAGCCCCCGAGGGGGACAGAGGTCCTACGAGCAGTACTTC; CDR3: CASSPRGGQRSYEQYF